What follows are 25 T cell receptor beta chains derived from one specimen sequenced in a study of blood T cells in healthy people across ages. The second PCR ran roughly 6 to 11 cycles with a sample-barcoded 5' primer and J-beta primers. TCRdb called the 5' RACE reads again in MiXCR, with one record for every CDR3 protein. This sample has roughly 700,000 distinct CDR3 sequences, with around 45% found just once. Material for sequencing was blood. The receptors here all came from an older woman in good health.

The chain carries TRBV20-1 and TRBJ2-5; TRBD2 is a possible D gene (5 bases). The CDR3 runs 13 residues. Per the germline V gene, CDR1 is DFQATT and CDR2 is SNEGSKA (reference sequence). V shed 5 bases and J shed 5 bases, with 15 bases lying between them. CDR3 amino acids: CSAPTGWGETQYF. DNA for the CDR3: TGCAGTGCTCCTACGGGATGGGGTGAGACCCAGTACTTC.

This clonotype has a handful of counts. A much larger clone differs from this one at a single base, so this may be a read error. The CDR3 nucleotides read TGTGCCAGCAGTGTCCCCGCGGGGAAAGAGACCCAGTACTTC. Its protein product is CASSVPAGKETQYF. The J gene is TRBJ2-5, the V gene TRBV28, with D possibly TRBD2 on 6 matching bases. Germline CDR1 MDHEN, CDR2 SYDVKM. V shed 5 bases and J shed 3 bases, with 13 bases lying between them. This CDR3 spans 14 amino acids.

The CDR3 DNA reads TGCGCCAGCAGCTTAGCCGGGCCGCTGAAGAACACTGAAGCTTTCTTT. Protein sequence: CASSLAGPLKNTEAFF. The chain carries TRBV5-1 and TRBJ1-1; D gene ambiguous. This CDR3 comprises 16 residues. Trimming left V 2 bases short and J 1 base short, with 15 bases between. In germline, CDR1 is SGHRS, CDR2 YFSETQ.

This clonotype was seen more than once but under ten times. The V and J genes are TRBV10-3 and TRBJ2-1; D is possibly TRBD2 (5 bases). The germline V gene encodes CDR1 ENHRY and CDR2 SYGVKD. V was shortened by 6 bases and J by 7 bases, with 16 bases between the two germline ends. The CDR3 is 14 residues long. The CDR3: CAIRPPGERNEQFF. CDR3 in DNA: TGTGCCATCAGACCCCCCGGGGAAAGGAATGAGCAGTTCTTC.

J is TRBJ1-1 and V is TRBV5-1, with 8 bases aligning to TRBD1. CDR1 and CDR2 (germline): SGHRS, YFSETQ. Losses at the gene ends were 5 bases for V and 0 bases for J; bases not matched to a gene: 3. The length of the CDR3 is 14 residues. The CDR3 DNA sequence: TGCGCCAGCAGGCAGGGGGCTTTGAACACTGAAGCTTTCTTT. Translated, it gives CASRQGALNTEAFF.

In its sample, this clonotype was seen once. This sequence joins TRBV3-1 and TRBJ2-7; unclear D gene. The CDR3 sequence is 13 residues long. Germline V gene lookup returns CDR1 LGHDT and CDR2 YNNKEL (reference sequence). V lost 1 base to trimming and J lost 10 bases, with 14 bases between them. The CDR3, as DNA: TGTGCCAGCAGCCAAGGTGGGTCAGAGATCCAGTACTTC. It encodes CASSQGGSEIQYF.

This clonotype has a handful of counts. The CDR3 region is CATKDNQETQYF. The DNA for the CDR3 is TGTGCCACCAAGGACAACCAAGAGACCCAGTACTTC. The chain combines TRBV6-2 or TRBV6-3 with TRBJ2-5; weak D call: TRBD1 (5 bases). This CDR3 contains 12 residues. The germline V gene has CDR1 MNHEY and CDR2 SVGEGT. V was clipped by 10 bases and J by 0 bases, with 9 bases between them.

This clonotype was detected a few times. V usage is TRBV29-1 and J usage is TRBJ1-1, with D uncertain. Trimming left V 4 bases short and J 1 base short, with 7 bases between. Germline V gene lookup returns CDR1 SQVTM and CDR2 ANQGSEA. This CDR3 comprises 12 residues. The CDR3 nucleotides are TGCAGCGTTGTTACAGAGAACACTGAAGCTTTCTTT. Amino acids: CSVVTENTEAFF.

A few counts support this clonotype. The V and J genes are TRBV28 and TRBJ2-5, with D uncertain. The end of the DNA fits TRBJ2-7 better, so the J call may be wrong. CDR1 is MDHEN, CDR2 SYDVKM, per germline. This CDR3 is 14 amino acids long. CDR3 protein: CASSLGQAPLEQYF. In nucleotides, the CDR3 is TGTGCCAGCAGTTTGGGCCAGGCTCCTCTCGAGCAGTACTTC.

The rearrangement joins TRBV28 to TRBJ2-4; 11 bases align to TRBD2. The CDR3 length is 17 residues. Unmatched junction bases numbered 6, after V lost 5 bases and J lost 0 bases. From germline, CDR1 is MDHEN and CDR2 SYDVKM. The CDR3 region has the DNA TGTGCCAGCAGTAGCCTAGCGGGGGGCTTAGCCAAAAACATTCAGTACTTC. Translating gives CASSSLAGGLAKNIQYF.

V and J are TRBV5-6 and TRBJ2-5; no clear D. The tail of the sequence fits TRBJ2-7 better, so the J call may be wrong. The length of the CDR3 is 11 residues. Germline CDR1 reads SGHDT; CDR2 reads YYEEEE. The CDR3 DNA follows: TGTGCCAGCAGCTACACTCGCGAGCAGTACTTC. As protein: CASSYTREQYF.

The rearrangement joins TRBV10-3 to TRBJ2-3; D tentatively reads TRBD1 or TRBD2 (6 bases each). This CDR3 has 16 residues. V lost 6 bases, J lost 4 bases, and 20 bases lay in between. CDR1 and CDR2 from the germline V gene are ENHRY and SYGVKD. The CDR3 sequence is CAIRGSRGGISDTQYF. The CDR3 coding sequence is TGTGCCATCAGGGGAAGCAGGGGCGGGATCTCAGATACGCAGTATTTT.

The rearrangement links TRBV7-9 to TRBJ1-1, with a tentative D call TRBD1 (5 bases). The V end was cut by 6 bases, the J end by 4 bases, with 15 bases between. The germline gives CDR1 SEHNR, CDR2 FQNEAQ (reference sequence). This CDR3 region has 14 residues. The DNA for the CDR3 is TGTGCCAGCAGGCGCATGGGGCGAGGCACTGAAGCTTTCTTT. It is translated as CASRRMGRGTEAFF.

The chain carries TRBV29-1 and TRBJ1-5; perhaps TRBD1 as D (5 bases). Trimming took 6 bases from V and 5 from J, leaving 11 bases between them. Per the germline V gene, CDR1 is SQVTM and CDR2 is ANQGSEA. The CDR3 has 12 residues. The chain's CDR3 is CSVRVADQPQHF. As DNA, the CDR3 is TGCAGCGTCAGGGTTGCGGATCAGCCCCAGCATTTT.

This chain links TRBV28 with TRBJ1-5; D is undetermined. V was cut by 3 bases and J by 5 bases, with 8 bases left in between. In germline, CDR1 is MDHEN, CDR2 SYDVKM. There are 13 residues in the CDR3. Written as DNA, the CDR3 is TGTGCCAGCAGTTTTGCTGATGATCAGCCCCAGCATTTT. Protein: CASSFADDQPQHF.

The chain recombines TRBV5-1 with TRBJ2-7, with D maybe TRBD2 (7 bases). Trimming left V 4 bases short and J 0 bases short, with 20 bases between. From germline, CDR1 is SGHRS and CDR2 YFSETQ. The CDR3 length is 17 residues. The CDR3 sequence is CASSVRTDGGLSYEQYF. Here the CDR3 DNA reads TGCGCCAGCAGCGTCCGGACAGACGGGGGGCTCTCCTACGAGCAGTACTTC.

V gene TRBV20-1 combines with J gene TRBJ2-5, with D maybe TRBD1 (6 bases). CDR1 and CDR2 (germline): DFQATT, SNEGSKA (reference sequence). The CDR3 runs to 14 residues. V was shortened by 0 bases and J by 5 bases, with 13 bases between the two germline ends. The chain's CDR3 is CSARDRTGLETQYF. The CDR3 DNA follows: TGCAGTGCTAGAGATCGTACAGGGCTGGAGACCCAGTACTTC.

The genes are TRBV20-1 and TRBJ2-2, with no clear D. Looked up from germline, CDR1 is DFQATT and CDR2 is SNEGSKA (reference sequence). V lost 5 bases and J lost 10, with 14 bases in between. There are 12 residues in the CDR3. The CDR3 protein is CSAPLVNEELFF. As DNA, the CDR3 is TGCAGTGCTCCCCTGGTGAATGAGGAGCTGTTTTTT.

The rearrangement uses TRBV12-3 or TRBV12-4 and TRBJ2-7; D might be TRBD1 (5 bases). CDR3 size: 15 residues. Trimming removed 2 bases at V and 6 bases at J, with 17 bases between. The CDR3 region is CASSLLAGKVGEQYF. DNA for the CDR3: TGTGCCAGCAGTTTACTCGCAGGGAAGGTAGGCGAGCAGTACTTC.

This chain connects TRBV20-1 to TRBJ2-7; D is uncertain. The closer fit of TRBJ2-5 to the DNA end suggests the J call may be wrong. The CDR3 sequence is 10 residues long. Germline CDR1 DFQATT, CDR2 SNEGSKA (reference sequence). CDR3 in amino acids: CSAERETQYF. CDR3 nucleotide sequence: TGCAGTGCTGAGAGAGAGACCCAGTACTTC.

There are many counts of this clonotype. This sequence joins TRBV7-2 and TRBJ2-5; 7 positions agree with TRBD1. Germline V gene sequence: CDR1 SGHTA, CDR2 FQGNSA. The CDR3 runs 14 residues. Losses at the gene ends were 5 bases for V and 2 bases for J; bases not matched to a gene: 5. CDR3 DNA sequence: TGTGCCAGCAGCCCAAGACAGGGACAAGAGACCCAGTACTTC. Its protein product is CASSPRQGQETQYF.

V and J are TRBV7-8 and TRBJ2-7; 10 bases are a match to TRBD1. The CDR3 consists of 14 residues. With V trimmed by 3 bases and J by 6 bases, 5 bases remained unmatched. From germline, CDR1 is SGHVS and CDR2 FQNEAQ. As DNA, the CDR3 is TGTGCCAGCAGCTTGGGACAGGGGATCGGCGAGCAGTACTTC. This translates into CASSLGQGIGEQYF.

The chain combines TRBV20-1 with TRBJ2-6; D may be TRBD2 (6 bases). Germline assignment: CDR1 DFQATT and CDR2 SNEGSKA (reference sequence). This CDR3 comprises 15 residues. V lost 4 bases and J 0 bases, leaving 10 bases between the germline ends. In DNA form, the CDR3 reads TGCAGTGCTAATGGAGGGTCCTCTGGGGCCAACGTCCTGACTTTC. Its translation is CSANGGSSGANVLTF.

V usage is TRBV10-3 and J usage is TRBJ2-7; 11 positions match TRBD2. Matching the DNA end better, TRBJ2-5 makes the J call doubtful. Germline lookup yields CDR1 ENHRY and CDR2 SYGVKD. The length of the CDR3 is 17 residues. The DNA of the CDR3 is TGTGCCATCAGTGGTGGCCAGGGGACTAGCGGAGGCGGGACCCAGTACTTC. Translating it yields CAISGGQGTSGGGTQYF.

This rearrangement joins TRBV7-8 to TRBJ2-7; 15 bases line up with TRBD2. Germline-derived CDR1 and CDR2 are SGHVS and FQNEAQ. The CDR3 is made up of 17 amino acids. With V trimmed by 5 bases and J by 3 bases, 8 bases remained unmatched. The CDR3, as DNA: TGTGCCAGCAGCCCCCGGACTAGCGGGAGGGCCGGCTACGAGCAGTACTTC. Protein product: CASSPRTSGRAGYEQYF. The full variable domain, with the rest looked up from reference TRBV7-8 and TRBJ2-7, is GAGVSQSPRYKVAKRGQDVALRCDPISGHVSLFWYQQALGQGPEFLTYFQNEAQLDKSGLPSDRFFAERPEGSVSTLKIQRTQQEDSAVYLCASSPRTSGRAGYEQYFGPGTRLTVT.